Described below is a single T cell receptor (beta chain) sequence and its context. As handled by the study authors: Amplification with reference gene primers provided the estimates of nucleated cell counts. Method: immunoSEQ multiplex PCR; TCRdb's copy keeps in-frame clones and lacks some. That table furnishes V, J and clone size, whereas the DNA furnished D and trimming. Of 200,000 to 300,000 clones in the sample, 70% to 90% are singletons; the top ten hold under 1.5%. V lost 4 bases, J lost 6 bases, and 11 bases lay in between. CDR1 and CDR2 (germline): SGHRS, YFSETQ. The CDR3 is made up of 14 amino acids. This sample is drawn from a study of blood T cell repertoires in COVID-19. Study context: Whether acute or convalescent, the COVID-19 samples came from the United States, Italy and Spain. T cells, B-cell-depleted T cells, or PBMCs supplied cDNA or gDNA.

The clonotype originates from a man at least 80 years old with acute or convalescent COVID-19. V and J are TRBV5-1 and TRBJ1-6, with D possibly being TRBD1 (6 bases). What was sequenced was peripheral blood. The DNA of the CDR3 is TGCGCCAGCAGCCTTGGACAGCCTAATTCACCCCTCCACTTT. Protein sequence: CASSLGQPNSPLHF.